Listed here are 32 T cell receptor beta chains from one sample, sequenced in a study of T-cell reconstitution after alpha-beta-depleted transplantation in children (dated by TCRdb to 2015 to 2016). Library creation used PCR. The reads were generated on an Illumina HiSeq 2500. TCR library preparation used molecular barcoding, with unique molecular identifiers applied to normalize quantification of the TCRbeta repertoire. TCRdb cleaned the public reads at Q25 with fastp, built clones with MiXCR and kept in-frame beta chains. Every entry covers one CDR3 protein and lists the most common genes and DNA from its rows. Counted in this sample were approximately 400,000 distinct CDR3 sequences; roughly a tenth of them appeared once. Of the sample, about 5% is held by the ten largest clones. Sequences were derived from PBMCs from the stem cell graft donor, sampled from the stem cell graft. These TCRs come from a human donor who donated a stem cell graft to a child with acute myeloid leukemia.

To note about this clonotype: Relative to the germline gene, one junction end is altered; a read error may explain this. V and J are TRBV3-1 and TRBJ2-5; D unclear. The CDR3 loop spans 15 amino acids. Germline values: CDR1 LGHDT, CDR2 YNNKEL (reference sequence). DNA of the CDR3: TGTGCCAGCACCCAAGAGCCCCAGAGACAAGAGACCCAGTACTTC. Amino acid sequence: CASTQEPQRQETQYF.

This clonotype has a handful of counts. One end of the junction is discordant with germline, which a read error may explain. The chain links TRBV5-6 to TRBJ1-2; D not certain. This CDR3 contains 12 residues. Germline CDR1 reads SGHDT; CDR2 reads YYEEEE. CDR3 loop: CVSSDFNYGYTF. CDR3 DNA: TGTGTCAGCAGTGATTTCAACTATGGCTACACCTTC. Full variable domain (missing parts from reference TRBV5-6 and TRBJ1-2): DAGVTQSPTHLIKTRGQQVTLRCSPKSGHDTVSWYQQALGQGPQFIFQYYEEEERQRGNFPDRFSGHQFPNYSSELNVNALLLGDSALYLCVSSDFNYGYTFGSGTRLTVV.

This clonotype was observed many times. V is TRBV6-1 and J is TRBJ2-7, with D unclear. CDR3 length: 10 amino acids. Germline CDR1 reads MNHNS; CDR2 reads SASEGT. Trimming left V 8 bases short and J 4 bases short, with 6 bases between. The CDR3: CASGQYEQYF. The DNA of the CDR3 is TGTGCCAGCGGTCAATACGAGCAGTACTTC.

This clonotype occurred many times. CDR3 region: CASSLGPENIQYF. CDR3 nucleotides: TGCGCCAGCAGCTTGGGGCCCGAAAACATTCAGTACTTC. The rearrangement joins TRBV5-1 to TRBJ2-4; no clear D gene. The V and J ends lost 0 bases and 5 bases respectively, with 6 bases between them. The CDR3 is 13 amino acids. Per germline, CDR1 SGHRS and CDR2 YFSETQ.

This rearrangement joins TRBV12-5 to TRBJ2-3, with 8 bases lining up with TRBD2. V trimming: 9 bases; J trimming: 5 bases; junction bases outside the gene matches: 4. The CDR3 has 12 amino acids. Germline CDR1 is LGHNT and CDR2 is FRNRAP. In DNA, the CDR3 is TGTGCTAGCGGGGGGGCTGGAGATACGCAGTATTTT. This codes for CASGGAGDTQYF.

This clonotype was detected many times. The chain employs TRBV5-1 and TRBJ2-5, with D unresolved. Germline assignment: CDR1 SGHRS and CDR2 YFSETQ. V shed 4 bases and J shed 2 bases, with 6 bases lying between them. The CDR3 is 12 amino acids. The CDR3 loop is CASSQTQETQYF. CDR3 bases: TGCGCCAGCAGCCAAACTCAAGAGACCCAGTACTTC.

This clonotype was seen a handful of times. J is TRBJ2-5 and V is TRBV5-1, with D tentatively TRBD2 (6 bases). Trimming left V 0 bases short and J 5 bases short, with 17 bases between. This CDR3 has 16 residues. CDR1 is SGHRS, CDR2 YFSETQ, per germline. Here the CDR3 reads CASSLGRGANLETQYF. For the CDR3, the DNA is TGCGCCAGCAGCTTGGGACGCGGGGCGAATCTGGAGACCCAGTACTTC.

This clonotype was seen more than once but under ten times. The CDR3 sequence is CASSSFPRQFF. CDR3 nucleotide sequence: TGTGCCAGCAGTTCTTTCCCTCGGCAGTTCTTC. V gene TRBV12-3 or TRBV12-4 combines with J gene TRBJ2-1; D gene ambiguous. V dropped 4 bases and J dropped 12 bases, with 10 bases sitting between them. There are 11 residues in the CDR3.

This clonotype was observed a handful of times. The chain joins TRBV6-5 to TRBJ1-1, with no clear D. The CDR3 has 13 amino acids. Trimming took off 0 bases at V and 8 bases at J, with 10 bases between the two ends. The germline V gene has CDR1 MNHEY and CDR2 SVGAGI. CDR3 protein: CASSYSTAGEAFF. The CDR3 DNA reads TGTGCCAGCAGTTACTCGACCGCGGGGGAAGCTTTCTTT.

CDR3 sequence (DNA): TGCAGTGCTAACAGGGGGACAGATACGCAGTATTTT. The encoded protein is CSANRGTDTQYF. This sequence joins TRBV20-1 and TRBJ2-3; 8 bases agree with TRBD1. The V gene's germline CDR1 is DFQATT and CDR2 SNEGSKA (reference sequence). With V trimmed by 4 bases and J by 3 bases, 0 bases remained unmatched. This CDR3 has 12 residues.

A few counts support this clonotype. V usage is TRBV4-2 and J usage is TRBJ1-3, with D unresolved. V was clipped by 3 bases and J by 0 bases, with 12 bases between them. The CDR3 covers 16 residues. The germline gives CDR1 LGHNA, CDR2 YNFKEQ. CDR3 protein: CASSHDPGGSGNTIYF. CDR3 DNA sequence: TGTGCCAGCAGCCACGATCCGGGAGGCTCTGGAAACACCATATATTTT.

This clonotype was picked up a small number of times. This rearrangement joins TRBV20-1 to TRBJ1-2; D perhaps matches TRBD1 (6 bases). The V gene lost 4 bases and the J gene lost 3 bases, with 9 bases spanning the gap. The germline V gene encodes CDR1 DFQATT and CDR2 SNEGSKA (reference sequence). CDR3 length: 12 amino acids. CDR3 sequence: CSATQGDYGYTF. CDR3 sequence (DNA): TGCAGTGCTACACAGGGAGACTATGGCTACACCTTC.

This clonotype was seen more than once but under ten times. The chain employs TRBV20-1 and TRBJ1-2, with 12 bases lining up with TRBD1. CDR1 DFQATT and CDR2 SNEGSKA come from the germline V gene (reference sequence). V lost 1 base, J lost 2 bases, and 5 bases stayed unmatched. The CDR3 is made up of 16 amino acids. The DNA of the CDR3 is TGCAGTGCTAGAGGGGGGACAGGGGGCGGAAACTATGGCTACACCTTC. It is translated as CSARGGTGGGNYGYTF.

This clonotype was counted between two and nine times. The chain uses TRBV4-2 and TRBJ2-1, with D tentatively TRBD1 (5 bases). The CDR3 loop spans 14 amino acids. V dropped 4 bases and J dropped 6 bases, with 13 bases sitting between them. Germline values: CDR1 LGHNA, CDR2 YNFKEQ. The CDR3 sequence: CASSRESRANEQFF. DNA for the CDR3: TGTGCCAGCAGCCGAGAGTCCAGGGCCAATGAGCAGTTCTTC.

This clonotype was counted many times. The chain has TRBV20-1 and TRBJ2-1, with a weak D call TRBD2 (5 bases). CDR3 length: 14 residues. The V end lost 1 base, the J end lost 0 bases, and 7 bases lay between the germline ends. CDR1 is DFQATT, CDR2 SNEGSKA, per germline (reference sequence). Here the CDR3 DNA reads TGCAGTGCTAGAGGAGCGGTCTCCTACAATGAGCAGTTCTTC. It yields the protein CSARGAVSYNEQFF.

The CDR3 here is CASSWGWNSPLHF. The CDR3 DNA reads TGTGCCAGCAGTTGGGGTTGGAATTCACCCCTCCACTTT. The chain uses TRBV12-3 or TRBV12-4 and TRBJ1-6; no reliable D call. Trimming took off 4 bases at V and 7 bases at J, with 8 bases between the two ends. The CDR3 contains 13 residues.

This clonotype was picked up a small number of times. The DNA for the CDR3 is TGCAGTGCCCGACCGGGACAGGCGAACACCGGGGAGCTGTTTTTT. This translates into CSARPGQANTGELFF. This chain uses TRBV20-1 with TRBJ2-2, with 8 bases fitting TRBD1. V was pared by 6 bases and J by 0 bases, with 6 bases of the junction left unmatched. Germline V gene sequence: CDR1 DFQATT, CDR2 SNEGSKA (reference sequence). CDR3 length equals 15 residues.

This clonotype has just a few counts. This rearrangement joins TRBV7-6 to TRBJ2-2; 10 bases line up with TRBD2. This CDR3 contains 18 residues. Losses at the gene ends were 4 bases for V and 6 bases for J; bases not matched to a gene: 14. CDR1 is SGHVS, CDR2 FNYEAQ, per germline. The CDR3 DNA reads TGTGCCAGCAGCTCCTACTTTGGGTCTAGCGGGAGTGCCGGGGAGCTGTTTTTT. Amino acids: CASSSYFGSSGSAGELFF.

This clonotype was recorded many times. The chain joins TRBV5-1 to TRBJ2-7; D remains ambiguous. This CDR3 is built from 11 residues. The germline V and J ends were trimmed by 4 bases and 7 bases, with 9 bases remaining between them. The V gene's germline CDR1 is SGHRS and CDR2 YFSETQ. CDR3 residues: CASSLQGEQYF. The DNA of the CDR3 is TGCGCCAGCAGCCTGCAAGGAGAGCAGTACTTC.

The CDR3 loop is CASSQDLSGTGGSYGYTF. CDR3 DNA: TGCGCCAGCAGCCAAGATTTGAGTGGGACAGGGGGGAGCTATGGCTACACCTTC. The chain recombines TRBV4-3 with TRBJ1-2; 11 nucleotides match TRBD1. The CDR3 length is 18 residues. CDR1 and CDR2 (germline): LGHNA, YSLEER. Losses at the gene ends were 0 bases for V and 4 bases for J; bases not matched to a gene: 10.

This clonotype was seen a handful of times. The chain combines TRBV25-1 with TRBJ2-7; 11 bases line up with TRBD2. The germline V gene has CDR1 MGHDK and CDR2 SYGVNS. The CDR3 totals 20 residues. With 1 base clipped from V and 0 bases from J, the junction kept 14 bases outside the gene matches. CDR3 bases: TGTGCCAGCAGTGAATGGGGCCCGGGACTAGCGGAAGGCTACTCCTACGAGCAGTACTTC. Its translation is CASSEWGPGLAEGYSYEQYF.

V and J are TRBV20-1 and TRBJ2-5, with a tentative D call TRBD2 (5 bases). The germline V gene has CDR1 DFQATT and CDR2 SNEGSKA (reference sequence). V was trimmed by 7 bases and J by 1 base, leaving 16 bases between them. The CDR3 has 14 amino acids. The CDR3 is CSGHLRGIQETQYF. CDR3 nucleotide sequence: TGCAGTGGTCATCTACGGGGAATCCAAGAGACCCAGTACTTC.

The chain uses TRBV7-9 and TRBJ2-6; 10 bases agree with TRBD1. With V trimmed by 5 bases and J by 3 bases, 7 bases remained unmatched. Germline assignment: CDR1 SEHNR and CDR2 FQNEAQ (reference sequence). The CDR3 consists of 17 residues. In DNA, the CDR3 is TGTGCCAGCAGCGTGGGACAGGGGATGGTTGGGGCCAACGTCCTGACTTTC. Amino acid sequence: CASSVGQGMVGANVLTF.

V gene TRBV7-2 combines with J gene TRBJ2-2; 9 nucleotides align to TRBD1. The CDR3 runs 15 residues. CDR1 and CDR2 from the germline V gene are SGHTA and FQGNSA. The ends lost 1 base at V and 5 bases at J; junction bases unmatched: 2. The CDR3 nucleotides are TGTGCCAGCAGCTTAGACAGGGGGCTTACCGGGGAGCTGTTTTTT. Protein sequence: CASSLDRGLTGELFF.

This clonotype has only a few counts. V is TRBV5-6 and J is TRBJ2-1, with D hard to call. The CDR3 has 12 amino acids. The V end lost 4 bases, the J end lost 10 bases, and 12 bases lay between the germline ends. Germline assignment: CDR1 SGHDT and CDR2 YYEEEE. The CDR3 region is CASSIPGREQFF. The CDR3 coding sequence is TGTGCCAGCAGCATTCCCGGACGGGAGCAGTTCTTC.

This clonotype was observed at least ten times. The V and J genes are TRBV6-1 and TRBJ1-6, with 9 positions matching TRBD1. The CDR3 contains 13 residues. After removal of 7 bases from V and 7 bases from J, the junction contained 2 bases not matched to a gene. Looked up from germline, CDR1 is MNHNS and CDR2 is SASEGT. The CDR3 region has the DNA TGTGCCAGCAACACAGGGGGCAATTCACCCCTCCACTTT. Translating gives CASNTGGNSPLHF.

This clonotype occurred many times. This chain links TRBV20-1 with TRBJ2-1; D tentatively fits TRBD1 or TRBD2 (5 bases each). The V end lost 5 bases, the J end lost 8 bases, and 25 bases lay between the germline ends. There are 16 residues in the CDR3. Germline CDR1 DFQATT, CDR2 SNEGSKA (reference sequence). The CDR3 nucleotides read TGCAGTGCTGCAATCTCCCGGGACCAGAGATCCCATGAGCAGTTCTTC. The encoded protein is CSAAISRDQRSHEQFF.

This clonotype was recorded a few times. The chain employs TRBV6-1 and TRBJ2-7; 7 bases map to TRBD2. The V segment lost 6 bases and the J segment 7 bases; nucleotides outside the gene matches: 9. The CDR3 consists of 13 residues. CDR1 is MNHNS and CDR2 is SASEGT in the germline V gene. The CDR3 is CASRLQVGGEQYF. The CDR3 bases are TGTGCCAGCAGACTCCAGGTCGGGGGGGAGCAGTACTTC.

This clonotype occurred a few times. DNA of the CDR3: TGTGCCAGCAGCATAAGAGCGGGAGGGCCTAATGAGCAGTTCTTC. Residues: CASSIRAGGPNEQFF. The chain links TRBV11-1 to TRBJ2-1, with 10 bases lining up with TRBD2. The CDR3 has 15 residues. CDR1 is SGHAT and CDR2 is FQDESV in the germline V gene (reference sequence). V trimming: 5 bases; J trimming: 7 bases; junction bases outside the gene matches: 8. Drawing the rest from reference TRBV11-1 and TRBJ2-1, the complete variable domain is EAEVAQSPRYKITEKSQAVAFWCDPISGHATLYWYRQILGQGPELLVQFQDESVVDDSQLPKDRFSAERLKGVDSTLKIQPAELGDSAMYLCASSIRAGGPNEQFFGPGTRLTVL.

The DNA of the CDR3 is TGTGCCAGCACCTCAAGGGGGACAGGGGGCTACTTACAAGAGACCCAGTACTTC. It specifies CASTSRGTGGYLQETQYF. The chain is built from TRBV5-4 and TRBJ2-5, with TRBD1 identical over 12 bases. The J segment lost 2 bases and the V segment lost 6 bases, leaving 14 bases of the junction unmatched. Looked up from germline, CDR1 is SGHNT and CDR2 is YYREEE (reference sequence). CDR3 size: 18 residues.

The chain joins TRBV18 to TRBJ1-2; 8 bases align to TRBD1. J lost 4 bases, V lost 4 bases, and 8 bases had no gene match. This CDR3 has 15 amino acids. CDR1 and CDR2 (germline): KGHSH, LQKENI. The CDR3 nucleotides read TGTGCCAGCTCACTAGGGACAGGCCCCACCTATGGCTACACCTTC. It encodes CASSLGTGPTYGYTF. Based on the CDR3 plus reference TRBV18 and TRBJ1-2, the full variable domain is NAGVMQNPRHLVRRRGQEARLRCSPMKGHSHVYWYRQLPEEGLKFMVYLQKENIIDESGMPKERFSAEFPKEGPSILRIQQVVRGDSAAYFCASSLGTGPTYGYTFGSGTRLTVV.

The CDR3 sequence is CASSATPGSRGQPQHF. CDR3 nucleotide sequence: TGTGCCAGCAGCGCCACGCCAGGGAGCAGGGGCCAGCCCCAGCATTTT. The chain has TRBV7-8 and TRBJ1-5; possibly TRBD1 for D (6 bases). Per the germline V gene, CDR1 is SGHVS and CDR2 is FQNEAQ. The CDR3 extends over 16 amino acids. V gave up 5 bases and J gave up 7 bases, with 21 bases separating them.